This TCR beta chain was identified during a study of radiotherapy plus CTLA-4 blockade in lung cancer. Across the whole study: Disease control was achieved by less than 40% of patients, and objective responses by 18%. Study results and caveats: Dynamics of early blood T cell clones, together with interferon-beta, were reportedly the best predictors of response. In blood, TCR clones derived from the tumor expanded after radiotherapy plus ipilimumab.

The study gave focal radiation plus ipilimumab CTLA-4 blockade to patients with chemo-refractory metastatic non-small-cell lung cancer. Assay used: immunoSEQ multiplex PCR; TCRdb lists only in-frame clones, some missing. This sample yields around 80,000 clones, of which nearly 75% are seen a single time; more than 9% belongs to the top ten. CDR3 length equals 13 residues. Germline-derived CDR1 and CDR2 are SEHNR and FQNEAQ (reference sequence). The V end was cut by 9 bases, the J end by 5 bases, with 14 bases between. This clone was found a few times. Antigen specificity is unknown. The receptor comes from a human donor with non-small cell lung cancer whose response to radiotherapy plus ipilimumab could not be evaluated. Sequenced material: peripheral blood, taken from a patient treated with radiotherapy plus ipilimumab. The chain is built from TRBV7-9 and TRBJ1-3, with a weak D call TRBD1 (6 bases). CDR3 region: CASCRDTRNTIYF. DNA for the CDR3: TGTGCCAGTTGCCGGGACACCCGAAACACCATATATTTT.